Following are 28 T cell receptor beta chains from one sample sequenced in a study of T cells of healthy individuals. TCRdb re-analysed the 5' RACE reads in MiXCR, keeping a single row per CDR3 protein. The top ten hold around 6.4% of the sample, which has roughly 87,000 distinct CDR3 sequences, 15% to 20% seen once. Receptors originate from a human donor in good health.

V gene TRBV6-5 combines with J gene TRBJ1-2; the match to TRBD1 covers 9 bases. V lost 8 bases and J lost 5; bases outside the gene matches: 6. CDR3 length: 13 amino acids. In germline, CDR1 is MNHEY, CDR2 SVGAGI. The CDR3 coding sequence is TGTGCCAGCCGCCGGGACAGGGCGTATGGCTACACCTTC. Translation: CASRRDRAYGYTF.

The V call is TRBV12-5, the J call TRBJ2-5; D remains ambiguous. The CDR3 is 12 residues long. V lost 3 bases to trimming and J lost 4 bases, with 6 bases between them. Germline CDR1 reads LGHNT; CDR2 reads FRNRAP. The CDR3 DNA follows: TGTGCTAGTGGTTTCAACGCAGAGACCCAGTACTTC. It yields the protein CASGFNAETQYF.

The table lists this clonotype with many counts. In nucleotides, the CDR3 is TGTGCCATCAGTGAGGACAGGGCCTACGAGCAGTACTTC. Amino acids: CAISEDRAYEQYF. This chain connects TRBV10-3 to TRBJ2-7, with 7 bases matching TRBD1. CDR3 length equals 13 residues. The J segment lost 2 bases and the V segment lost 2 bases, leaving 0 bases of the junction unmatched. CDR1 is ENHRY and CDR2 is SYGVKD in the germline V gene.

This clonotype was counted a few times. This chain joins TRBV7-9 and TRBJ2-5; 7 positions match TRBD1. The ends lost 6 bases at V and 2 bases at J; junction bases unmatched: 12. Germline values: CDR1 SEHNR, CDR2 FQNEAQ (reference sequence). The length of the CDR3 is 16 residues. CDR3 sequence: CASRRGSYRGQETQYF. CDR3 in DNA: TGTGCCAGCAGGAGAGGGTCCTACAGGGGACAAGAGACCCAGTACTTC. Full variable domain (outside the CDR3, taken from reference TRBV7-9 and TRBJ2-5): DTGVSQNPRHKITKRGQNVTFRCDPISEHNRLYWYRQTLGQGPEFLTYFQNEAQLEKSRLLSDRFSAERPKGSFSTLEIQRTEQGDSAMYLCASRRGSYRGQETQYFGPGTRLLVL.

The sample holds a few counts of this clonotype. The chain combines TRBV20-1 with TRBJ2-1; 10 bases are a match to TRBD1. Germline CDR1 DFQATT, CDR2 SNEGSKA (reference sequence). This CDR3 has 17 residues. V dropped 4 bases and J dropped 2; count of bases not matched to a gene: 11. The CDR3 bases are TGCAGTGCTACGACAGGGGGCAGCCCTTCTACCTACAATGAGCAGTTCTTC. It is translated as CSATTGGSPSTYNEQFF.

This clonotype was counted at least ten times. V and J are TRBV7-2 and TRBJ2-7; 7 bases fit TRBD1. The CDR3 has 13 residues. CDR1 is SGHTA, CDR2 FQGNSA, per germline. After removal of 5 bases from V and 2 bases from J, the junction contained 3 bases not matched to a gene. The CDR3 loop reads CASSHGTAYEQYF. DNA of the CDR3: TGTGCCAGCAGCCATGGGACAGCCTACGAGCAGTACTTC.

This clonotype was seen more than once but under ten times. The chain carries TRBV2 and TRBJ2-5; the D gene is possibly TRBD2 (5 bases). The germline CDR1 and CDR2 sequences are SNHLY and FYNNEI. Trimming removed 2 bases from V and 3 bases from J, with 10 bases in between. This CDR3 is 14 amino acids long. The CDR3 DNA reads as TGTGCCAGCAGTGAACCACTAGAAAAAGAGACCCAGTACTTC. It is translated as CASSEPLEKETQYF.

In this sample, this clonotype turned up many times. The rearrangement joins TRBV7-2 to TRBJ2-3; the match to TRBD2 covers 8 bases. With 2 bases clipped from V and 1 base from J, the junction kept 5 bases outside the gene matches. Germline-derived CDR1 and CDR2 are SGHTA and FQGNSA. The CDR3 is made up of 16 amino acids. CDR3 protein: CASSLYTTSGTDTQYF. CDR3 coding DNA: TGTGCCAGCAGCTTATATACGACTAGCGGCACAGATACGCAGTATTTT. The variable domain in full, with the rest retrieved from reference TRBV7-2 and TRBJ2-3, is GAGVSQSPSNKVTEKGKDVELRCDPISGHTALYWYRQSLGQGLEFLIYFQGNSAPDKSGLPSDRFSAERTGGSVSTLTIQRTQQEDSAVYLCASSLYTTSGTDTQYFGPGTRLTVL.

This clonotype was seen many times. The chain employs TRBV29-1 and TRBJ2-3; unclear D gene. The ends were cut back, 1 base at V and 0 bases at J, with 11 bases in the middle. Germline-derived CDR1 and CDR2 are SQVTM and ANQGSEA. The CDR3 has 15 residues. CDR3 protein: CSVEGLITSTDTQYF. The DNA for the CDR3 is TGCAGCGTTGAAGGGCTAATTACCAGCACAGATACGCAGTATTTT.

The CDR3 sequence: CASSYSMSNQPQHF. CDR3 coding DNA: TGTGCCAGCAGTTACTCGATGAGCAATCAGCCCCAGCATTTT. The chain is built from TRBV6-5 and TRBJ1-5; D is undetermined. CDR3 length equals 14 residues. Trimming cost V 0 bases and J 1 base, with 4 bases left between them. CDR1 is MNHEY and CDR2 is SVGAGI in the germline V gene.

This clonotype came up a few times. The chain combines TRBV20-1 with TRBJ2-2; 12 nucleotides align to TRBD2. V shed 4 bases and J 2 bases; nucleotides not matched to a gene: 5. There are 16 residues in the CDR3. Germline V gives CDR1 DFQATT, CDR2 SNEGSKA (reference sequence). The CDR3 sequence is CSATGLAGRNTGELFF. CDR3 coding DNA: TGCAGTGCTACCGGACTAGCGGGACGTAACACCGGGGAGCTGTTTTTT.

There are many counts of this clonotype. The chain recombines TRBV15 with TRBJ1-3, with D hard to call. CDR3 length equals 12 residues. The ends were cut back, 0 bases at V and 5 bases at J, with 2 bases in the middle. The germline V gene encodes CDR1 LNHNV and CDR2 YYDKDF (reference sequence). CDR3: CATSRDRNTIYF. In DNA, the CDR3 is TGTGCCACCAGCAGAGATAGAAACACCATATATTTT. Filled out from reference TRBV15 and TRBJ1-3, the complete variable domain reads DAMVIQNPRYQVTQFGKPVTLSCSQTLNHNVMYWYQQKSSQAPKLLFHYYDKDFNNEADTPDNFQSRRPNTSFCFLDIRSPGLGDTAMYLCATSRDRNTIYFGEGSWLTVV.

This clonotype has more than one count but fewer than ten. The rearrangement joins TRBV5-1 to TRBJ2-4; perhaps D is TRBD1 or TRBD2 (6 bases each). Between the trimmed V and J ends, which lost 3 bases and 5 bases, there was a span of 9 bases. This CDR3 spans 13 amino acids. Germline V gene lookup returns CDR1 SGHRS and CDR2 YFSETQ. Here the CDR3 reads CASSWGAQNIQYF. CDR3 in DNA: TGCGCCAGCAGCTGGGGGGCTCAAAACATTCAGTACTTC. The whole variable domain, filled in from reference TRBV5-1 and TRBJ2-4, reads KAGVTQTPRYLIKTRGQQVTLSCSPISGHRSVSWYQQTPGQGLQFLFEYFSETQRNKGNFPGRFSGRQFSNSRSEMNVSTLELGDSALYLCASSWGAQNIQYFGAGTRLSVL.

This clonotype has a handful of counts. The chain recombines TRBV6-2 or TRBV6-3 with TRBJ2-2, with D uncertain. The CDR3 sequence is 13 residues long. Germline loops: CDR1 MNHEY, CDR2 SVGEGT. Trimming pared 2 bases from V and 3 bases from J, leaving 4 bases between. The CDR3 reads CASSYTDTGELFF. The CDR3 nucleotides read TGTGCCAGCAGTTACACCGACACCGGGGAGCTGTTTTTT.

This clonotype has just a few counts. J is TRBJ2-3 and V is TRBV6-5, with D perhaps matching TRBD1 or TRBD2 (5 bases each). V was cut by 0 bases and J by 2 bases, with 15 bases left in between. Germline V lookup: CDR1 MNHEY, CDR2 SVGAGI. This CDR3 has 17 residues. CDR3 loop: CASSYSFGLGVTDTQYF. The CDR3 coding sequence is TGTGCCAGCAGTTACTCGTTCGGGTTGGGGGTCACAGATACGCAGTATTTT.

This clonotype was seen at least ten times. The rearrangement joins TRBV15 to TRBJ2-6; 7 bases agree with TRBD1. V lost 4 bases, J lost 4 bases, and 7 bases stayed unmatched. CDR3 length equals 16 residues. CDR1 LNHNV and CDR2 YYDKDF come from the germline V gene (reference sequence). The CDR3 DNA is TGTGCCACCAGCATAAACAGGGGCCCCGGGGCCAACGTCCTGACTTTC. This sequence encodes CATSINRGPGANVLTF. The full variable domain, with the rest looked up from reference TRBV15 and TRBJ2-6, is DAMVIQNPRYQVTQFGKPVTLSCSQTLNHNVMYWYQQKSSQAPKLLFHYYDKDFNNEADTPDNFQSRRPNTSFCFLDIRSPGLGDTAMYLCATSINRGPGANVLTFGAGSRLTVL.

The chain carries TRBV7-8 and TRBJ2-1, with TRBD2 identical over 9 bases. Germline values: CDR1 SGHVS, CDR2 FQNEAQ. The CDR3 spans 18 residues. V shed 2 bases and J 3 bases; nucleotides not matched to a gene: 11. CDR3 loop: CASSLRVRASGDYNEQFF. The CDR3 DNA reads TGTGCCAGCAGCTTAAGGGTCAGGGCTAGCGGGGACTACAATGAGCAGTTCTTC.

In its sample, this clonotype was seen many times. Mismatch with germline at one junction end may stem from a read error. The rearrangement joins TRBV20-1 to TRBJ2-1; a possible D gene is TRBD2 (6 bases). The CDR3 is made up of 14 amino acids. The germline CDR1 and CDR2 sequences are DFQATT and SNEGSKA (reference sequence). The CDR3 DNA follows: TGCAGGGCTAGCGAGGTTGGCTCCTACAATGAGCAGTTCTTC. It yields the protein CRASEVGSYNEQFF.

V usage is TRBV2 and J usage is TRBJ1-5; no firm D call. In germline, CDR1 is SNHLY, CDR2 FYNNEI. The CDR3 length is 15 residues. V lost 3 bases and J lost 1, with 10 bases in between. The CDR3 protein is CASSEGDYSNQPQHF. CDR3 sequence (DNA): TGTGCCAGCAGTGAGGGTGACTACAGCAATCAGCCCCAGCATTTT.

This clonotype was seen repeatedly, ten times or more. This chain uses TRBV27 with TRBJ2-7; TRBD2 is a possible D gene (5 bases). Germline lookup yields CDR1 MNHEY and CDR2 SMNVEV (reference sequence). V was shortened by 2 bases and J by 5 bases, with 10 bases between the two germline ends. CDR3 length: 13 amino acids. In DNA form, the CDR3 reads TGTGCCAGCAGTTTAACGGGGTCCAACGAGCAGTACTTC. It codes for CASSLTGSNEQYF.

The V and J genes are TRBV20-1 and TRBJ1-5; D not certain. The V gene lost 4 bases and the J gene lost 4 bases, with 11 bases spanning the gap. CDR1 is DFQATT and CDR2 is SNEGSKA in the germline V gene (reference sequence). The CDR3 is 13 residues long. CDR3 loop: CSAMVDTNQPQHF. CDR3 nucleotides: TGCAGTGCTATGGTAGACACGAATCAGCCCCAGCATTTT.

This clonotype was counted only a few times. This chain connects TRBV6-6 to TRBJ2-1; TRBD2 agrees at 9 bases. Germline-derived CDR1 and CDR2 are MNHNY and SVGAGI (reference sequence). CDR3 length: 18 amino acids. With V trimmed by 2 bases and J by 7 bases, 15 bases remained unmatched. CDR3: CASSYRLIAGDNKNEQFF. In DNA form, the CDR3 reads TGTGCCAGCAGTTACCGCCTGATAGCGGGAGATAACAAAAATGAGCAGTTCTTC.

This clonotype was detected only a few times. The chain joins TRBV11-2 to TRBJ2-3, with D unclear. V shed 4 bases and J shed 6 bases, with 17 bases lying between them. Looked up from germline, CDR1 is SGHAT and CDR2 is FQNNGV. This CDR3 comprises 15 residues. The CDR3 loop is CASSSFAISEDTQYF. The CDR3, as DNA: TGTGCCAGCAGCTCATTCGCTATCTCCGAGGATACGCAGTATTTT. Together with reference TRBV11-2 and TRBJ2-3, the CDR3 gives the full variable domain: EAGVAQSPRYKIIEKRQSVAFWCNPISGHATLYWYQQILGQGPKLLIQFQNNGVVDDSQLPKDRFSAERLKGVDSTLKIQPAKLEDSAVYLCASSSFAISEDTQYFGPGTRLTVL.

This chain connects TRBV27 to TRBJ1-5, with 10 bases identical to TRBD1. V was pared by 6 bases and J by 6 bases, with 8 bases of the junction left unmatched. Germline V gene sequence: CDR1 MNHEY, CDR2 SMNVEV (reference sequence). The CDR3 spans 15 residues. The CDR3 nucleotides are TGTGCCAGCAGACGGGACAGGGGAGGGGGTCAGCCCCAGCATTTT. It translates to CASRRDRGGGQPQHF.

The chain recombines TRBV19 with TRBJ2-2, with 8 positions matching TRBD1. This CDR3 has 16 amino acids. The junction had 13 bases not matched to a gene; V was cut back by 7 bases and J by 6 bases. Looked up from germline, CDR1 is LNHDA and CDR2 is SQIVND (reference sequence). Here the CDR3 DNA reads TGTGCCAGTACCCCCCCGGGGACAGGACAAGCCGGGGAGCTGTTTTTT. This encodes CASTPPGTGQAGELFF. Full variable domain (missing parts from reference TRBV19 and TRBJ2-2): DGGITQSPKYLFRKEGQNVTLSCEQNLNHDAMYWYRQDPGQGLRLIYYSQIVNDFQKGDIAEGYSVSREKKESFPLTVTSAQKNPTAFYLCASTPPGTGQAGELFFGEGSRLTVL.

This clonotype was counted ten times or more. CDR3 in amino acids: CAISDGQDNTEAFF. The CDR3 DNA reads as TGTGCCATCAGTGATGGACAGGACAACACTGAAGCTTTCTTT. The rearrangement uses TRBV10-3 and TRBJ1-1; 7 nucleotides agree with TRBD1. With V trimmed by 3 bases and J by 2 bases, 3 bases remained unmatched. CDR3 length: 14 amino acids. The germline gives CDR1 ENHRY, CDR2 SYGVKD.

This clonotype has ten or more counts. V gene TRBV5-1 combines with J gene TRBJ2-5; 8 bases agree with TRBD1. The trim removed 0 bases at V and 5 bases at J, leaving 9 bases unmatched. This CDR3 has 16 amino acids. The germline gives CDR1 SGHRS, CDR2 YFSETQ. CDR3 DNA sequence: TGCGCCAGCAGCTTGGGGTCAGGGGGCTTGTTGGAGACCCAGTACTTC. Translated: CASSLGSGGLLETQYF.

V and J are TRBV9 and TRBJ1-5; D is undetermined. Per germline, CDR1 SGDLS and CDR2 YYNGEE. CDR3 length equals 15 residues. V was shortened by 0 bases and J by 5 bases, with 12 bases between the two germline ends. Written as DNA, the CDR3 is TGTGCCAGCAGCGTAGGGGCAGATCCCTATCAGCCCCAGCATTTT. It translates to CASSVGADPYQPQHF.